One sample yielded the 4 T cell receptor beta chains listed below, sequenced in a study of OX40 agonist ivuxolimab in advanced cancers. Here immunoSEQ multiplex PCR was the method, and the copy in TCRdb shows in-frame clones only, minus some. The sample has nearly 95,000 clones; around 94% are singletons. The starting material was CD4+ or CD8+ T cells sorted from blood, obtained in a trial of the OX40 agonist ivuxolimab. The receptors come from an adult with an advanced solid tumor such as melanoma, head and neck, liver or kidney cancer.

This clone was found once. The V call is TRBV19, the J call TRBJ1-1, with D hard to call. CDR3 length: 12 amino acids. V was shortened by 1 base and J by 10 bases, with 10 bases between the two germline ends. CDR1 is LNHDA, CDR2 SQIVND, per germline (reference sequence). As DNA, the CDR3 is TGTGCCAGTAGTATAGGAGGGTCGGGAGCTTTCTTT. This sequence encodes CASSIGGSGAFF.

The chain links TRBV27 to TRBJ2-1, with D possibly TRBD2 on 6 matching bases. The germline CDR1 and CDR2 sequences are MNHEY and SMNVEV (reference sequence). This CDR3 has 14 amino acids. Trimming took 3 bases from V and 9 from J, leaving 15 bases between them. CDR3 region: CASSFGGAQGEQFF. The CDR3 bases are TGTGCCAGCAGTTTTGGCGGGGCCCAGGGTGAGCAGTTCTTC.

The chain combines TRBV7-8 with TRBJ2-1; 7 positions agree with TRBD1. Looked up from germline, CDR1 is SGHVS and CDR2 is FQNEAQ. J lost 4 bases, V lost 5 bases, and 8 bases had no gene match. This CDR3 spans 15 amino acids. The CDR3, as DNA: TGTGCCAGCAGCCTCCGGGACAGAGCTTACAATGAGCAGTTCTTC. Protein sequence: CASSLRDRAYNEQFF.

V and J are TRBV30 and TRBJ2-7; D perhaps matches TRBD1 (6 bases). Trimming removed 7 bases at V and 5 bases at J, with 18 bases between. In germline, CDR1 is GTSNPN, CDR2 SVGIG (reference sequence). The CDR3 covers 13 residues. CDR3 loop: CAFTGYRVDEQYF. The CDR3 coding sequence is TGTGCCTTCACGGGCTACAGGGTCGACGAGCAGTACTTC. The whole variable domain, filled in from reference TRBV30 and TRBJ2-7, reads SQTIHQWPATLVQPVGSPLSLECTVEGTSNPNLYWYRQAAGRGLQLLFYSVGIGQISSEVPQNLSASRPQDRQFILSSKKLLLSDSGFYLCAFTGYRVDEQYFGPGTRLTVT.